One and the same sample provided the 4 T cell receptor beta chains below, sequenced in a study of graft-versus-host responses after intestinal transplantation. The protocol was immunoSEQ multiplex PCR, while the TCRdb copy is restricted to in-frame clones and leaves out a portion. This table has roughly 40,000 clones, about 90% appearing once. Here the sequenced sample was PBMCs, taken approximately 270 days after transplant. The receptors shown here come from a human patient who received an intestinal transplant, so some T cells may come from the graft donor.

The genes are TRBV15 and TRBJ2-6; D remains unclear. This CDR3 region has 14 residues. Germline V gives CDR1 LNHNV, CDR2 YYDKDF (reference sequence). V lost 0 bases and J 4 bases, leaving 4 bases between the germline ends. In DNA form, the CDR3 reads TGTGCCACCAGCAGAGATCGAGGGGCCAACGTCCTGACTTTC. It translates to CATSRDRGANVLTF.

The rearrangement joins TRBV27 to TRBJ2-1, with 10 nucleotides matching TRBD1. The CDR3 is 15 residues long. Germline V gene lookup returns CDR1 MNHEY and CDR2 SMNVEV (reference sequence). J gave up 7 bases and V 5 bases, and 8 bases lay outside the gene matches. As DNA, the CDR3 is TGTGCCAGCAGTCTGACAGGGGGCGGGTGGAATGAGCAGTTCTTC. Its protein is CASSLTGGGWNEQFF.

This rearrangement joins TRBV21-1 to TRBJ2-5; TRBD2 is taken as the D call from the table, unchecked against the DNA. TRBV21-1 is labeled a pseudogene. The CDR3 has 11 amino acids. The CDR3 DNA is TGTGCCAGCAGCAGTCGTTATACCCAGTACTTC. As protein: CASSSRYTQYF.

The chain combines TRBV11-2 with TRBJ2-3; TRBD1 matches 8 bases. Germline CDR1 SGHAT, CDR2 FQNNGV. The CDR3 runs to 11 residues. V gave up 0 bases and J gave up 14 bases; unmatched junction bases: 1. The DNA for the CDR3 is TGTGCCAGCAGCTTAGATGGGACAGGGTATTTT. The encoded protein is CASSLDGTGYF.